This entry features one T cell receptor (beta chain) sequence. No antigen is known for it. No much larger clonotype is one base removed from it; base qualities were not supplied. Its CDR3 holds 13 amino acids, cysteine through phenylalanine. Only the CDR3 DNA stays, 39 bases, in frame from base 1. In the germline V gene, CDR1 corresponds to MDHEN and CDR2 to SYDVKM. V is reduced by 1 base and J by 2 bases, leaving a spacing of 6 bases between them. This sample was included in a study of T cell changes during pregnancy in multiple sclerosis (dated by TCRdb to about 2019). For the study in its entirety: The study examined how the T cell repertoire changed over the course of pregnancy in women with multiple sclerosis.

Receptor amplification or capture employed the immunoSEQ multiplex PCR assay. TCRdb stores this immuneACCESS table with in-frame sequences only. Part of the clones is absent; in the studies checked, under half of the shortfall reflects unresolved V genes, and no reason is known for the rest. The table for this sample lists about 61,000 clones; roughly 92% of them were counted only once. The ten largest clones represent 2.6% of the sample. Recombination joined TRBV28 with TRBJ2-7; there is no confident call for the D gene. The sequencing used CD8+ T cells from peripheral blood mononuclear cells, collected in the third trimester of pregnancy. This receptor was identified in a female donor with multiple sclerosis, enrolled in a pregnancy study. The DNA sequence reads TGTGCCAGCAGTTTATTTTCCACCTACGAGCAGTACTTC. Its translation reads: CASSLFSTYEQYF. The reference TRBV28 and TRBJ2-7 proteins fill in what lies around the CDR3, so the full variable domain reads DVKVTQSSRYLVKRTGEKVFLECVQDMDHENMFWYRQDPGLGLRLIYFSYDVKMKEKGDIPEGYSVSREKKERFSLILESASTNQTSMYLCASSLFSTYEQYFGPGTRLTVT.